There are many counts of the clone carrying this T cell receptor beta chain. Its antigen remains unknown. The CDR3 is 13 amino acids. V lost 4 bases to trimming and J lost 1 base, with 9 bases between them. From germline, CDR1 is SGHRS and CDR2 YFSETQ. The data stem from a study of T cells after yellow fever vaccination. General study results and limits: Clonotypes appearing in both CD4 and CD8 compartments existed, and their share was small. Reappearance after the booster was seen for most primary-vaccination clones, at 96% CD4 and 70% to 90% CD8.

Universal primer sites and UMIs were introduced during 5'RACE template-switching synthesis of TCR cDNA. TCRdb called the 5' RACE reads again in MiXCR, with one record for every CDR3 protein. The data contain roughly 150,000 distinct CDR3 sequences, about 7.7% of them singletons. This material consisted of CD4+ T cells sorted from PBMCs, taken 5 days after the yellow fever booster vaccination. This clonotype originated in a man aged 25 to 40 who received the YFV17D yellow fever vaccine. V usage is TRBV5-1 and J usage is TRBJ2-7; D is undetermined. The chain's CDR3 is CASSGDSSYEQYF. The DNA of the CDR3 is TGCGCCAGCAGCGGAGATTCTTCCTACGAGCAGTACTTC.